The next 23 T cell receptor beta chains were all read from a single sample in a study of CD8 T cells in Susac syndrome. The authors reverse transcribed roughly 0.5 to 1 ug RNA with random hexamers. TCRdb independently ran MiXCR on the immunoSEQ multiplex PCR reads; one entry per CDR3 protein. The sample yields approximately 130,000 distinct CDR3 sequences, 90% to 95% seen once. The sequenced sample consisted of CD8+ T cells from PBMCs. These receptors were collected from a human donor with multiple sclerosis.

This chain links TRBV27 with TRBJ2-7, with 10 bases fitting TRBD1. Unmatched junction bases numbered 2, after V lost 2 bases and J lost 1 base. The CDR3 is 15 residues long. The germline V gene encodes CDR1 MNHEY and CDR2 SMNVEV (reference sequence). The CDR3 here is CASSLRQGASYEQYF. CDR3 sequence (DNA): TGTGCCAGCAGTTTACGACAGGGGGCTTCCTACGAGCAGTACTTC.

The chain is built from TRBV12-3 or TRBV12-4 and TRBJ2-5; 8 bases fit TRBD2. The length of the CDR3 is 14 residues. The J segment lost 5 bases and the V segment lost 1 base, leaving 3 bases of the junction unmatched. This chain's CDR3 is CASSLVGLVETQYF. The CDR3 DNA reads TGTGCCAGCAGTTTAGTGGGACTAGTTGAGACCCAGTACTTC.

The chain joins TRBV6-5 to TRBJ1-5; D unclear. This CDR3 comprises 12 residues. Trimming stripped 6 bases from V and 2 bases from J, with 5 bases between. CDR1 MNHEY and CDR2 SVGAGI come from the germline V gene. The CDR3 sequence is CASREGNQPQHF. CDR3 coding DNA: TGTGCCAGCAGGGAGGGCAATCAGCCCCAGCATTTT.

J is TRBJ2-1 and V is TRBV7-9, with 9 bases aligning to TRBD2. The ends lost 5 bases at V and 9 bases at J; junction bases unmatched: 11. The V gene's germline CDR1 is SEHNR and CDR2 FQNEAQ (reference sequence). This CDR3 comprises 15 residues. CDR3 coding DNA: TGTGCCAGCAGCCCGCTGGCGGGAGGGCCACTTGAGCAGTTCTTC. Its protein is CASSPLAGGPLEQFF.

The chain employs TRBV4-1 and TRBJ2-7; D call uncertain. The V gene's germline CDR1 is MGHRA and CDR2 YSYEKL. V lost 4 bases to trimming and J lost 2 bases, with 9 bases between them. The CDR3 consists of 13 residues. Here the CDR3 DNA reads TGCGCCAGCAGCCCGGACGAGACCTACGAGCAGTACTTC. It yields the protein CASSPDETYEQYF.

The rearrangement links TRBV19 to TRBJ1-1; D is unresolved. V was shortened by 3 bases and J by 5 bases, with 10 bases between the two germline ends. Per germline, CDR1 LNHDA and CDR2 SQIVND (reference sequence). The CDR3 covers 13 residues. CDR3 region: CASSISGRTEAFF. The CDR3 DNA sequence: TGTGCCAGTAGTATTTCGGGGAGAACTGAAGCTTTCTTT.

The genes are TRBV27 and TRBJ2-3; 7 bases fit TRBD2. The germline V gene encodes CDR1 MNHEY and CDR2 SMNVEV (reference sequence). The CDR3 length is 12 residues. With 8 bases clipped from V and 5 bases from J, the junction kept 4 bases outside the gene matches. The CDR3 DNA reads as TGTGCCAGCGGATTAGCGGGAGATACGCAGTATTTT. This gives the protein CASGLAGDTQYF.

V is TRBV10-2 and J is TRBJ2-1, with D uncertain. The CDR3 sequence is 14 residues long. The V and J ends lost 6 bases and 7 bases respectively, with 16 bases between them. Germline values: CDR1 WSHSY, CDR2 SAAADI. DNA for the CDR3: TGCGCCAGCAGCCCCTCTCGTGTTGGGAATGAGCAGTTCTTC. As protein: CASSPSRVGNEQFF.

The CDR3 loop reads CASSEIAGGYNEQFF. The CDR3 DNA is TGTGCCAGCAGTGAAATAGCGGGAGGGTACAATGAGCAGTTCTTC. The chain employs TRBV6-1 and TRBJ2-1; TRBD2 matches at 11 bases. Germline V gene data show CDR1 as MNHNS and CDR2 as SASEGT. The CDR3 has 15 amino acids. The junction had 1 base not matched to a gene; V was cut back by 2 bases and J by 4 bases.

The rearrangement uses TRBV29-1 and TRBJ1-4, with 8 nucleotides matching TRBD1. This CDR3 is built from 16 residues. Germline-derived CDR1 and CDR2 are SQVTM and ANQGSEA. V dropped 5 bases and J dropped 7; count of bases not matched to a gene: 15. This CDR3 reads CSVLWWGSGTGEKLFF. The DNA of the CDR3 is TGCAGCGTTCTCTGGTGGGGATCCGGGACAGGTGAAAAACTGTTTTTT.

CDR3 sequence reads: CATSDLGGAAGELFF. The DNA of the CDR3 is TGTGCCACCAGTGATTTAGGGGGGGCTGCCGGGGAGCTGTTTTTT. The chain uses TRBV24-1 and TRBJ2-2, with D perhaps TRBD2 (7 bases). Germline CDR1 KGHDR, CDR2 SFDVKD. With 1 base removed from V and 6 bases from J, the gap between germline ends came to 11 bases. This CDR3 comprises 15 residues.

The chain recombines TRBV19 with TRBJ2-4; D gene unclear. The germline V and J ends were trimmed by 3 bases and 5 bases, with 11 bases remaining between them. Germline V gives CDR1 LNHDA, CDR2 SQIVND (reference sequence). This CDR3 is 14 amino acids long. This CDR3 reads CASSMYGLENIQYF. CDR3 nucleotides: TGTGCCAGTAGTATGTATGGGCTCGAAAACATTCAGTACTTC.

The CDR3 sequence: CASSITLNRDYILMNTQYF. The CDR3 DNA follows: TGCGCCAGCAGCATAACCCTTAACCGGGACTACATCCTTATGAATACGCAGTATTTT. The chain combines TRBV4-3 with TRBJ2-3; 7 nucleotides agree with TRBD2. Germline CDR1 and CDR2: LGHNA and YSLEER. V trimming: 5 bases; J trimming: 7 bases; junction bases outside the gene matches: 24. The CDR3 is 19 residues long.

The CDR3 spells CASSLNPPGEAFF. The CDR3 nucleotides are TGTGCCAGCAGTCTTAATCCTCCGGGGGAAGCTTTCTTT. The chain joins TRBV27 to TRBJ1-1; no definite D call. Trimming removed 5 bases at V and 8 bases at J, with 15 bases between. The germline CDR1 and CDR2 sequences are MNHEY and SMNVEV (reference sequence). This CDR3 contains 13 residues.

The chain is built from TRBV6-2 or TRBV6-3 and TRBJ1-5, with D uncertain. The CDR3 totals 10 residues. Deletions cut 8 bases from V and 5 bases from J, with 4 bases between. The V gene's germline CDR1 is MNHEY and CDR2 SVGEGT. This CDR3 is CASGDQPQHF. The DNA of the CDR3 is TGTGCCAGCGGGGATCAGCCCCAGCATTTT.

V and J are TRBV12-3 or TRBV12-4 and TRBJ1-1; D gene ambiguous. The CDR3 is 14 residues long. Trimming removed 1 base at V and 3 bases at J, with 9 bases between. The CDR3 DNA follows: TGTGCCAGCAGTTTAGGGCCGAAGGACACTGAAGCTTTCTTT. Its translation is CASSLGPKDTEAFF.

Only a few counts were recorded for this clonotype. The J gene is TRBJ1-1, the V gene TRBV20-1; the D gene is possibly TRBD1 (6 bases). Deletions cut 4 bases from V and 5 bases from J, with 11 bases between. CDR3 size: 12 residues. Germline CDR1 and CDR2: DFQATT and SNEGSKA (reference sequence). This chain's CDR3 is CSANSGVTEAFF. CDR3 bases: TGCAGTGCTAATTCAGGGGTTACTGAAGCTTTCTTT.

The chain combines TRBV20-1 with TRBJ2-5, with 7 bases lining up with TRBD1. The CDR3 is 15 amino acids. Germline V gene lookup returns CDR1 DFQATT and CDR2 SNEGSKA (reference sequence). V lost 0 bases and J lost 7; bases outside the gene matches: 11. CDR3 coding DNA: TGCAGTGCTAGAGATTTGGCGGGTCGACAGGGGACCCAGTACTTC. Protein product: CSARDLAGRQGTQYF.

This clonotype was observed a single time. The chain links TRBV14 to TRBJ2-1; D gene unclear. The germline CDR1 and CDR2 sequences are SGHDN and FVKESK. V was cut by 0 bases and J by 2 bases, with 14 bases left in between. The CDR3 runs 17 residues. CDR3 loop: CASSQDIGLGPYNEQFF. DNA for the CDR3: TGTGCCAGCAGCCAAGATATAGGTCTTGGACCCTACAATGAGCAGTTCTTC.

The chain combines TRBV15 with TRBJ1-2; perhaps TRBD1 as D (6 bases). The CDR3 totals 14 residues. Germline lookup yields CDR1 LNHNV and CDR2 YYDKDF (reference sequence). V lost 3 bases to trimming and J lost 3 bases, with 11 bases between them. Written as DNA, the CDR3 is TGTGCCACCAGCAGGGATAGGGGGTACTATGGCTACACCTTC. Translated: CATSRDRGYYGYTF.

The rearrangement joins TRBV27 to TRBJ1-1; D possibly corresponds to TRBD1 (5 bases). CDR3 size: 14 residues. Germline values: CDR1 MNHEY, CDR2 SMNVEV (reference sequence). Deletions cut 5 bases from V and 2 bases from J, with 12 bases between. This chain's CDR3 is CASSPWGSNTEAFF. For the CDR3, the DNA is TGTGCCAGCAGTCCGTGGGGCAGCAACACTGAAGCTTTCTTT.

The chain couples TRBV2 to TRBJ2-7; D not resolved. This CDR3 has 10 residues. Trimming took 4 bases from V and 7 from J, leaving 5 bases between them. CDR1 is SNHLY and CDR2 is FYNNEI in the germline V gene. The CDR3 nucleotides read TGTGCCAGCAGTGGCTCAGAGCAGTACTTC. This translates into CASSGSEQYF.

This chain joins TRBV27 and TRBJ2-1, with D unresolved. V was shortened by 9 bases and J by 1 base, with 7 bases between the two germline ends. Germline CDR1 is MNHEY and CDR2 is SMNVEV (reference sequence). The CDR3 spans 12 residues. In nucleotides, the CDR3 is TGTGCCAGTTTGGGATCCTACAATGAGCAGTTCTTC. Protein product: CASLGSYNEQFF.